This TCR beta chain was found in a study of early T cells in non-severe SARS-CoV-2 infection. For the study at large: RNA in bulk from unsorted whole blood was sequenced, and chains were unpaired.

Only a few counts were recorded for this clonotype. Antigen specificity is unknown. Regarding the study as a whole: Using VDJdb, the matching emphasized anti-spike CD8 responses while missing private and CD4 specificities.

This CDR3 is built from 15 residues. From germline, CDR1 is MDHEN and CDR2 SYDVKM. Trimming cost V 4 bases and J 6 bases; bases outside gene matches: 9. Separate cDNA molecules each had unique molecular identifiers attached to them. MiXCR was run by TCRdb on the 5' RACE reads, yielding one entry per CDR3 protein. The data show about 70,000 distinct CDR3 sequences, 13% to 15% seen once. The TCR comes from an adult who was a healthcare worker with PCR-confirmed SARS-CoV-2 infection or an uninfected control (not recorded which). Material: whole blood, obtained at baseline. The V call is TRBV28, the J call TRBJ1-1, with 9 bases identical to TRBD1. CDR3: CASSYTGTGSAEAFF. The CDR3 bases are TGTGCCAGCAGTTACACCGGGACAGGGTCGGCTGAAGCTTTCTTT.